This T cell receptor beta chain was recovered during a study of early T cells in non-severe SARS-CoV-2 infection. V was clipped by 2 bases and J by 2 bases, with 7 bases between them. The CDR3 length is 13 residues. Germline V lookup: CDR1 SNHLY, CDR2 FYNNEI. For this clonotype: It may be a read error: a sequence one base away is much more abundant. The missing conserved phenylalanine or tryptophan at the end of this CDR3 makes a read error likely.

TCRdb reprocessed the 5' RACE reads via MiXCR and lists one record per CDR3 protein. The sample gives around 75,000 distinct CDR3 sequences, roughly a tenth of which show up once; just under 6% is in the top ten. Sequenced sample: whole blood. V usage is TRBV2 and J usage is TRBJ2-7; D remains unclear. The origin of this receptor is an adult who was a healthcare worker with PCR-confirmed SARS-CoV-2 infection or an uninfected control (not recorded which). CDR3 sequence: CASSERVPYEQYY. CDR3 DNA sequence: TGTGCCAGCAGTGAAAGGGTTCCCTACGAGCAGTACTAC.